These T cell receptor beta chains were read from a single sample in a study of cytomegalovirus exposure and HLA in healthy donors. Assay used: immunoSEQ multiplex PCR; TCRdb lists only in-frame clones, some missing. The repertoire has about 220,000 clones, approximately 68% of them found once; the top ten carry 1.8%. Material: PBMCs. These receptors all stem from a woman under 40 in good health and CMV-seronegative. CDR3s include the opening cysteine and the closing phenylalanine or tryptophan. D genes are given only for firm matches. Clone sizes are given selectively: once, few, many, or a class where the clone is expanded.

d_call	j_call	v_call	clone_size	cdr3_nt	cdr3_aa
.	TRBJ1-3	TRBV11-2	once	TGTGCCAGCAGCTTCACGACAGTCTCTGGAAACACCATATATTTT	CASSFTTVSGNTIYF
.	TRBJ2-1	TRBV6-5	few	TGTGCCAGCAGTTACGATCTTTTCGGTAAGCAGTTCTTC	CASSYDLFGKQFF
TRBD1	TRBJ1-1	TRBV6-5	.	TGTGCCAGCAGTTACGCAGGGGGATACACTGAAGCTTTCTTT	CASSYAGGYTEAFF
.	TRBJ1-2	TRBV7-9	.	TGTGCCAGCAGCTTAGAAACAGGGTTTAATGGCTACACCTTC	CASSLETGFNGYTF
.	TRBJ1-2	TRBV25-1	.	TGTGCCACCACACAGGGAAACAGGGACGGCTACACCTTC	CATTQGNRDGYTF
.	TRBJ2-7	TRBV5-6	.	TGTGCCAGCAGCTCCACGATGACTAGTAACTACGAGCAGTACTTC	CASSSTMTSNYEQYF
.	TRBJ2-7	TRBV18	few	TGTGCCAGCTCACCACCGGGCCCCGCCGCTTCCGAGCAGTACTTC	CASSPPGPAASEQYF
TRBD1	TRBJ1-2	TRBV7-2	.	TGTGCCAGCAGCTTAGGACAGGGAACCTATGGCTACACCTTC	CASSLGQGTYGYTF
TRBD1	TRBJ1-1	TRBV30	.	TGTGCCTGGAGGGGAGACAGGGAGAGTGAAGCTTTCTTT	CAWRGDRESEAFF
TRBD1	TRBJ1-1	TRBV18	.	TGTGCCAGCTCAGGACAGGGGAACACTGAAGCTTTCTTT	CASSGQGNTEAFF
.	TRBJ1-1	TRBV10-1	few	TGCGCCAGCAGTGAGTATAACAGCCCGACTGAAGCTTTCTTT	CASSEYNSPTEAFF
.	TRBJ2-3	TRBV7-8	.	TGTGCCAGCAGCTTAGTAGCGGCGTTCACAGATACGCAGTATTTT	CASSLVAAFTDTQYF
TRBD1	TRBJ2-7	TRBV18	.	TGTGCCAGCTCACACACGGGACAGGGTACCTACGAGCAGTACTTC	CASSHTGQGTYEQYF
.	TRBJ2-1	TRBV7-2	once	TGTGCCAGCAGCCCTACTCGGGGGTACAATGAGCAGTTCTTC	CASSPTRGYNEQFF
TRBD1	TRBJ2-1	TRBV7-6	few	TGTGCCAGCAGCTCCTGGACAGGGGCTAGTTACAATGAGCAGTTCTTC	CASSSWTGASYNEQFF
.	TRBJ2-3	TRBV4-2	.	TGTGCCAGCAGCCCATTTGGAGGGGGCACAGATACGCAGTATTTT	CASSPFGGGTDTQYF
TRBD1	TRBJ2-1	TRBV5-4	.	TGTGCCAGCGGGGTTCGGGGACAGGGGGCAATCGATGAGCAGTTCTTC	CASGVRGQGAIDEQFF
.	TRBJ1-3	TRBV6-1	.	TGTGCCAGCAGTGAAGCGTCTCGGGGTGCTGGAAACACCATATATTTT	CASSEASRGAGNTIYF
.	TRBJ2-3	TRBV30	few	TGTGCCGTAAATACGCAGTATTTT	CAVNTQYF
.	TRBJ2-5	TRBV18	few	TGTGCCAGCTCACAGACAGCCCAGGAGACCCAGTACTTC	CASSQTAQETQYF
.	TRBJ1-1	TRBV7-3	.	TGTGCCAGCAGCTTAGGGAGGGGGATGAACACTGAAGCTTTCTTT	CASSLGRGMNTEAFF
TRBD2	TRBJ2-6	TRBV4-1	.	TGCGCCAGCAGCCGGCGCCTAGCGGGGATATCTGGGGCCAACGTCCTGACTTTC	CASSRRLAGISGANVLTF
TRBD2	TRBJ2-1	TRBV2	once	TGTGCCAGCAGTGAATATCTGAGACTAGCGCCAGAGCAGTTCTTC	CASSEYLRLAPEQFF
TRBD2	TRBJ2-3	TRBV7-2	.	TGTGCCAGCAGCTTAGCCCCCCGGGGGGTCACAGATACGCAGTATTTT	CASSLAPRGVTDTQYF
.	TRBJ1-2	TRBV5-1	.	TGCGCCAGCAGCTTGGGGGGGGGTCATGGCTACACCTTC	CASSLGGGHGYTF
TRBD2	TRBJ2-2	TRBV10-1	.	TGCGCCAGCAGTGATTTAGCGGGAGGGAGCACCGGGGAGCTGTTTTTT	CASSDLAGGSTGELFF
TRBD1	TRBJ2-1	TRBV6-5	.	TGTGCCAGCAAGTCGGGACAGCACAATGAGCAGTTCTTC	CASKSGQHNEQFF
TRBD1	TRBJ2-1	TRBV7-3	.	TGTGCCAGCAGCTCAGGGGGACCAAACAATGAGCAGTTCTTC	CASSSGGPNNEQFF
.	TRBJ1-1	TRBV9	.	TGTGCCAGCAGCCTCGTGGCGAACACTGAAGCTTTCTTT	CASSLVANTEAFF
TRBD2	TRBJ2-7	TRBV6-5	.	TGTGCCAGCAGTTACTCCCAACTAGCGGGGCACTACGAGCAGTACTTC	CASSYSQLAGHYEQYF
TRBD2	TRBJ2-1	TRBV5-1	few	TGCGCCAGCAGCTTATGGCGGGAGGGAATACGTGAGCAGTTCTTC	CASSLWREGIREQFF
.	TRBJ1-3	TRBV6-6	once	TGTGCCAGCCAGGGGTCGTCTGGAAACACCATATATTTT	CASQGSSGNTIYF
.	TRBJ1-1	TRBV11-2	.	TGTGCCAGCAGCTCAGAGACAGTGAACACTGAAGCTTTCTTT	CASSSETVNTEAFF
.	TRBJ2-7	TRBV7-9	few	TGTGCCAGCAGCTTATCAGGGTCCTACGAGCAGTACTTC	CASSLSGSYEQYF
TRBD1	TRBJ1-1	TRBV6-5	.	TGTGCCAGCAGGCCACAGGGGGCGCGGGATGAAGCTTTCTTT	CASRPQGARDEAFF
.	TRBJ2-1	TRBV9	.	TGTGCCAGCAGTAATAGGGCGGGGCCAAGCTCCTACAATGAGCAGTTCTTC	CASSNRAGPSSYNEQFF
TRBD1	TRBJ1-5	TRBV7-9	.	TGTGCCAGCAGCTTAGAGGGGGCGAATCAGCCCCAGCATTTT	CASSLEGANQPQHF
.	TRBJ1-2	TRBV4-2	.	TGTGCCAGCAGCCAAGATGGCAGGGATAGAGGCTACACCTTC	CASSQDGRDRGYTF
TRBD1	TRBJ1-5	TRBV18	few	TGTGCCAGCTCAGCCGGGACAGGGGGCCCTCAGCCCCAGCATTTT	CASSAGTGGPQPQHF
TRBD2	TRBJ2-3	TRBV27	few	TGTGCCAGCAGTTCCCGGACTAGCGAGCGTACAGATACGCAGTATTTT	CASSSRTSERTDTQYF
.	TRBJ2-1	TRBV11-2	few	TGTGCCAGCAGCTTAGGGAGGTGGCCAGGCTCCGACTCCTACAATGAGCAGTTCTTC	CASSLGRWPGSDSYNEQFF
.	TRBJ2-7	TRBV28	.	TGTGCCAGCATCCCCCCGGGACTGGGAAATCTCCTCACCGCCTACGAGCAGTACTTC	CASIPPGLGNLLTAYEQYF
TRBD1	TRBJ1-1	TRBV5-3	.	TGTGCCAGCAAACGACAGGGAGGCACTGAAGCTTTCTTT	CASKRQGGTEAFF
.	TRBJ2-1	TRBV7-9	.	TGTTCCAGCAGCTCCGGTTACAATGAGCAGTTCTTC	CSSSSGYNEQFF
TRBD1	TRBJ1-4	TRBV5-5	.	TGTGCCAGCAGCTTATCGACAGGGGATGAAAAACTGTTTTTT	CASSLSTGDEKLFF
.	TRBJ2-7	TRBV27	.	TGTGCCAGCAGCCGAAATGGGGCCTTTGGGGAGCAGTACTTC	CASSRNGAFGEQYF
.	TRBJ1-2	TRBV6-5	.	TGTGCCAGCAGTTACTCCGGGGGGGCGGACGGCTACACCTTC	CASSYSGGADGYTF
TRBD2	TRBJ2-5	TRBV12-5	.	TGTGCTAGTGGTTTGGGGGCGGGGGGTCACGAGACCCAGTACTTC	CASGLGAGGHETQYF
.	TRBJ1-1	TRBV4-1	.	TGCGCCAGCAGCCCCCTAGGGGGGGGCTGGAACACTGAAGCTTTCTTT	CASSPLGGGWNTEAFF
.	TRBJ1-1	TRBV5-6	few	TGTGCAAGAAGCTTAAGAGAAGATGAAGCTTTCTTT	CARSLREDEAFF
.	TRBJ2-3	TRBV9	.	TGTGCCAGCAGCAATAGCGGAGCACACACAGATACGCAGTATTTT	CASSNSGAHTDTQYF
.	TRBJ2-7	TRBV9	once	TGTGCCAGCAGCGAAGGCGGGGCATTTAGCTCCTACGAGCAGTACTTC	CASSEGGAFSSYEQYF
.	TRBJ2-7	TRBV5-1	.	TGCGCCAGCAGCTTTTCTGGAGAAGAGCAGTACTTC	CASSFSGEEQYF
.	TRBJ1-5	TRBV27	.	TGTGCCAGCAGCCCCCTGGACTTATATCTCTTGAATCAGCCCCAGCATTTT	CASSPLDLYLLNQPQHF
TRBD1	TRBJ1-2	TRBV6-6	.	TGTGCCAGCAGTTACTTAACAGGGGGAGGCTACACCTTC	CASSYLTGGGYTF
TRBD1	TRBJ2-7	TRBV30	.	TGTGCCTGGAGTTATGGACAGGCCCAATCCTACGAGCAGTACTTC	CAWSYGQAQSYEQYF
TRBD2	TRBJ2-1	TRBV6-1	few	TGTGCCAGCAGGCTAGCGGGAGTTCTGTTCTTC	CASRLAGVLFF
.	TRBJ1-5	TRBV6-1	.	TGTGCCAGCAGTGAACAGGGACACGGTCAGCCCCAGCATTTT	CASSEQGHGQPQHF
.	TRBJ1-1	TRBV11-2	.	TGTGCCAGCAGCCTATCAGGGTTCGAAGCTTTCTTT	CASSLSGFEAFF